This record concerns one TCR beta chain sequence. Its matching antigen is unknown. The repertoire was sequenced with immunoSEQ multiplex PCR; TCRdb's copy has only in-frame clones and lacks some. This table has tens of thousands of clones, about 93% appearing once. These data come from a study of graft-versus-host responses after intestinal transplantation. Study summary: Grafts that recipients had were multivisceral, liver-intestinal, or isolated intestinal transplants. Recipients were all induced with anti-thymocyte globulin, then given tacrolimus and steroids for 2 to 3 years. Broader study findings: The authors found GvH clones in recipient marrow, some appearing first in ileum or blood.

The sequencing used unstimulated CD8+ T cells sorted from spleen or lymph node cells, collected before transplant. The sequence was collected from a human donor who was the organ donor for an intestinal transplant.

As DNA, the CDR3 is TGTGCCAGCAGCTTAGGGAGCTCCTATAATTCACCCCTCCACTTT. It translates to CASSLGSSYNSPLHF. The chain recombines TRBV13 with TRBJ1-6; no definite D call. CDR1 PRHDT and CDR2 FYEKMQ come from the germline V gene (reference sequence). Trimming shortened V by 0 bases and J by 0 bases, and 3 bases separated the two germline ends. This CDR3 has 15 amino acids.